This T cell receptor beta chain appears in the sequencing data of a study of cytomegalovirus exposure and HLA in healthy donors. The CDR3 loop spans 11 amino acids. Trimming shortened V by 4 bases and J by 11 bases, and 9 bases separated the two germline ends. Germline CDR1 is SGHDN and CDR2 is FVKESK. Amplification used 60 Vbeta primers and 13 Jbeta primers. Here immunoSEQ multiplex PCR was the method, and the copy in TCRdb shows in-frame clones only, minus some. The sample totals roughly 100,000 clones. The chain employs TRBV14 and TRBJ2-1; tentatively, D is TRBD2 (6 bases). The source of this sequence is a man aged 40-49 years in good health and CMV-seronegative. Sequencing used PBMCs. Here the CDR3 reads CASSLAEKQFF. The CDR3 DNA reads TGTGCCAGCAGCCTAGCGGAGAAGCAGTTCTTC.